The rows below give T cell receptor beta chains drawn from one sample of a study of shared clonotypes between healthy human individuals. The table came from immunoSEQ multiplex PCR; TCRdb's copy has only in-frame clones and leaves some out. The repertoire holds approximately 700,000 clones, with less than 80% as singletons. Sequencing was carried out using memory CD4+ T cells sorted from blood. The receptor source for this set is a woman in her twenties or thirties in good health. The CDR3 runs from the conserved cysteine through the conserved F or W. D genes are given only for firm matches. Some rows mark clone size as missing; the rest say once, few, many or name a class of expanded clone.

V gene,D gene,clone size,J gene,CDR3 DNA,CDR3 protein
TRBV4-1,TRBD1,.,TRBJ1-4,TGCGCCAGCAGCCAGCCCGAAGGGGGCACTAATGAAAAACTGTTTTTT,CASSQPEGGTNEKLFF
TRBV28,.,few,TRBJ2-2,TGTGCCAGCAGCAATCTCGGGGAGCTGTTTTTT,CASSNLGELFF
TRBV28,TRBD1,.,TRBJ1-2,TGTGCCAGCAGTTTCCGTGGACAGGCCTATGGCTACACCTTC,CASSFRGQAYGYTF
TRBV28,.,.,TRBJ1-1,TGTGCCAGCGTCAGGTTACGAGCTTTCTTT,CASVRLRAFF
TRBV5-1,.,.,TRBJ1-1,TGCGCCAGCAGCTTGGGGTCGGGGCGTTTGAACACTGAAGCTTTCTTT,CASSLGSGRLNTEAFF
TRBV9,.,.,TRBJ1-4,TGTGCCAGCAGCGTAGCTGGGTACAATGAAAAACTGTTTTTT,CASSVAGYNEKLFF
TRBV6-6,TRBD1,few,TRBJ1-3,TGTGCCAGCAGTAGGGACAGGGACCCTGGAAACACCATATATTTT,CASSRDRDPGNTIYF
TRBV11-1,TRBD2,.,TRBJ2-1,TGTGCCAGCAGCCCGGGGGGACTAGCAACAGAGAATGAGCAGTTCTTC,CASSPGGLATENEQFF
TRBV7-2,.,.,TRBJ1-3,TGTGCCAGCAGCTTAGTAGGACAGCCCTCTGGAAACACCATATATTTT,CASSLVGQPSGNTIYF
TRBV27,.,.,TRBJ2-7,TGTGCCAGCAGGAAACAGGGACCCTACGAGCAGTACTTC,CASRKQGPYEQYF
TRBV5-5,.,once,TRBJ2-3,TGTGCCAGCAGCTTGCTGGGCACAGATACGCAGTATTTT,CASSLLGTDTQYF
TRBV19,TRBD2,once,TRBJ2-7,TGTGCCAGTAGTGATGCGGGAGGATCCTACGAGCAGTACTTC,CASSDAGGSYEQYF
TRBV11-3,.,.,TRBJ2-7,TGTGCCAGCAGCTTAGGGGCGGGGTACGAGCAGTACTTC,CASSLGAGYEQYF
TRBV6-5,.,.,TRBJ1-1,TGTGCCAGCAATCTTGGCACTGAAGCTTTCTTT,CASNLGTEAFF
TRBV19,.,.,TRBJ1-5,TGTGCCAGTAGTTCTTTAAATCAGCCCCAGCATTTT,CASSSLNQPQHF
TRBV6-6,.,.,TRBJ2-5,TGTGCCAGCAGCCCCCGGGACCCGAGCATGACCCAGTACTTC,CASSPRDPSMTQYF
TRBV19,TRBD1,many,TRBJ1-5,TGTGCCAGCGCTCCCAAACAGGGGGCTCCTTATAGCAATCAGCCCCAGCATTTT,CASAPKQGAPYSNQPQHF
TRBV6-6,.,few,TRBJ2-5,TGTGCCAGCAGTATGACACGGCAAGAGACCCAGTACTTC,CASSMTRQETQYF
TRBV5-1,.,.,TRBJ2-2,TGCGCCAGCAGCTTCGGCGTACAATACACCGGGGAGCTGTTTTTT,CASSFGVQYTGELFF
TRBV2,.,once,TRBJ2-2,TGTGCCAGCAGCGTAGATGTCGGGGAGCTGTTTTTT,CASSVDVGELFF
TRBV19,.,.,TRBJ1-5,TGTGCCAGTACAGGATATAGCAATCAGCCCCAGCATTTT,CASTGYSNQPQHF
TRBV6-1,.,.,TRBJ1-5,TGTGCCAGCAGTGGACAGATGGAGCAGCCCCAGCATTTT,CASSGQMEQPQHF
TRBV19,TRBD2,once,TRBJ2-7,TGTGCCAGTAGTATATCTGTACTAGCGGACGAGCAGTACTTC,CASSISVLADEQYF
TRBV6-1,.,.,TRBJ2-6,TGTGCCAGCATGCAGGGGTCGGGGGCCAACGTCCTGACTTTC,CASMQGSGANVLTF
TRBV27,TRBD2,.,TRBJ2-5,TGTGCCAGCAGTCCGACCTGGACTAGCGGGAGTTGGGAGACCCAGTACTTC,CASSPTWTSGSWETQYF
TRBV2,TRBD2,.,TRBJ2-2,TGTGCCAGCAGCAAGCGGGAGGGGAACACCGGGGAGCTGTTTTTT,CASSKREGNTGELFF
TRBV14,TRBD2,once,TRBJ2-1,TGTGCCAGCAGCCAAGATCCCCAGCTAGCGGGAGGGCTCAATGAGCAGTTCTTC,CASSQDPQLAGGLNEQFF
TRBV10-2,.,once,TRBJ2-7,TGCGCCAGCTCTGGACCGGCCTTGAACGAGCAGTACTTC,CASSGPALNEQYF
TRBV5-1,TRBD2,.,TRBJ2-5,TGCGCCAGCAGTTGGATTAGCGGGACTACGGGAGAGACCCAGTACTTC,CASSWISGTTGETQYF
TRBV6-1,.,.,TRBJ2-3,TGTGCCAGCAGTGTGTCACTCCAGTCAGATACGCAGTATTTT,CASSVSLQSDTQYF
TRBV29-1,.,.,TRBJ2-7,TGCAGCGTTGCAACCCCCGACACTTACGAGCAGTACTTC,CSVATPDTYEQYF
TRBV12-5,.,.,TRBJ2-1,TGTGCTAGTGGTTTGGGCTCCAGGGGGGTCAACAATGAGCAGTTCTTC,CASGLGSRGVNNEQFF
TRBV6-1,.,.,TRBJ2-7,TGTGCCAGCAGCCACCCGAGGGGTGCATACGAGCAGTACTTC,CASSHPRGAYEQYF
TRBV18,TRBD1,once,TRBJ2-1,TGTGCCAGCTCCGTCGGGACAGGCAGCTCCTACAATGAGCAGTTCTTC,CASSVGTGSSYNEQFF
TRBV5-1,TRBD2,.,TRBJ2-7,TGCGCCAGCAGCTTTGGGTGGGAGGGCCCCCACGAGCAGTACTTC,CASSFGWEGPHEQYF
TRBV28,.,.,TRBJ2-7,TGTGCCAGCAGTTTGGGGAAAGAGCAGTACTTC,CASSLGKEQYF
TRBV28,.,.,TRBJ1-1,TGTGCCAGCAGTTCAACAGAACCCCCAGGGAACACTGAAGCTTTCTTT,CASSSTEPPGNTEAFF
TRBV28,.,.,TRBJ2-1,TGTGCCAGCACCCCTCGGCAGGGCAATGAGCAGTTCTTC,CASTPRQGNEQFF
TRBV5-1,TRBD1,.,TRBJ1-2,TGCGCCAGCAGCTCCGGACAGGTTGACTATGGCTACACCTTC,CASSSGQVDYGYTF
TRBV15,.,.,TRBJ2-1,TGTGCCACCAGCAGAGATCTTGGGACCCTTAAAGATGAGCAGTTCTTC,CATSRDLGTLKDEQFF
TRBV10-3,.,.,TRBJ2-1,TGTGCCATCAGTGATCCTGGGAGCTCCTACAATGAGCAGTTCTTC,CAISDPGSSYNEQFF
TRBV11-2,TRBD2,.,TRBJ2-5,TGTGCCAGCAGACCGGGACTAGCGGGAGAGACCCAGTACTTC,CASRPGLAGETQYF
TRBV29-1,TRBD1,once,TRBJ1-2,TGCAGCGTCAGGACAGGGGGATTGGGCTACACCTTC,CSVRTGGLGYTF
TRBV4-2,.,.,TRBJ1-5,TGTGCCAGCAGCCAGAACGTCGGAGGGGCTGTTCAGCCCCAGCATTTT,CASSQNVGGAVQPQHF
TRBV28,TRBD2,.,TRBJ2-7,TGTGCCAGCAGTTCTAGCGGGACCCCCTACGAGCAGTACTTC,CASSSSGTPYEQYF
TRBV10-3,.,.,TRBJ2-5,TGTACCATCAGTGAACGGACAGCGGGAGAGACCCAGTACTTC,CTISERTAGETQYF
TRBV19,TRBD2,.,TRBJ2-1,TGTGCCAGTAGTTGGTCTAGCGGGAGCTACAATGAGCAGTTCTTC,CASSWSSGSYNEQFF
TRBV10-3,.,.,TRBJ1-5,TGTGCCATCAGTGAGTCGTTTACCGAGCCCCAGCATTTT,CAISESFTEPQHF
TRBV5-1,.,once,TRBJ1-2,TGCGCCAGCAGCCCGGAGACAGGTTATAATGGCTACACCTTC,CASSPETGYNGYTF
TRBV6-5,.,.,TRBJ1-5,TGTGCCAGCAGTTACGATCCTCTTCAGCCCCAGCATTTT,CASSYDPLQPQHF
TRBV20-1,.,few,TRBJ2-3,TGCAGTGCCGCCCCGGGCGATACGCAGTATTTT,CSAAPGDTQYF
TRBV6-4,.,many,TRBJ1-5,TGTGCCAGCAGTGACTCGGAAGGGAGTAAGCCCCAGCATTTT,CASSDSEGSKPQHF
TRBV19,.,.,TRBJ1-5,TGTGCCAGTAGTATAGATCCAATCAGCGTGGGGGGGAATCAGCCCCAGCATTTT,CASSIDPISVGGNQPQHF